The 17 T cell receptor beta chains given below trace back to one sample, sequenced in a study of blood T cell repertoires in COVID-19 (dated by TCRdb to 2020 to 2022). The library came from the immunoSEQ multiplex PCR assay. This immuneACCESS table, as held by TCRdb, lists in-frame sequences with V and J called but not all clones. Of the missing ones, under half trace to an unresolved V gene in checked studies; the others have no known cause. This sample gives roughly 88,000 clones in total; roughly 72% of them show up just once. The ten largest account for approximately 25% of the sample. Sequenced input: peripheral blood. Receptors were obtained from a woman aged 60 to 75 in a cohort sampled during active or convalescent COVID-19.

This chain joins TRBV2 and TRBJ1-6; 12 bases map to TRBD1. The CDR3 is 17 amino acids. Trimming took 4 bases from V and 3 from J; bases not matched to a gene: 4. In germline, CDR1 is SNHLY, CDR2 FYNNEI. CDR3 sequence reads: CASSAGTGGLYNSPLHF. CDR3 nucleotides: TGTGCCAGCAGTGCCGGGACAGGGGGCCTCTATAATTCACCCCTCCACTTT.

The chain combines TRBV19 with TRBJ2-3, with 9 bases fitting TRBD2. V lost 3 bases and J lost 1; bases outside the gene matches: 2. The germline V gene encodes CDR1 LNHDA and CDR2 SQIVND (reference sequence). The CDR3 sequence is 15 residues long. The CDR3 spells CASSIPSGGTDTQYF. The CDR3 DNA reads as TGTGCCAGTAGTATCCCTAGCGGGGGCACAGATACGCAGTATTTT.

DNA for the CDR3: TGTGCCAGCAGTCCGTTAATGGGGGCCAGCACAGATACGCAGTATTTT. Its protein is CASSPLMGASTDTQYF. This chain uses TRBV28 with TRBJ2-3; a possible D gene is TRBD1 (6 bases). The V end was cut by 5 bases, the J end by 0 bases, with 15 bases between. The CDR3 is made up of 16 amino acids. CDR1 MDHEN and CDR2 SYDVKM come from the germline V gene. Using reference TRBV28 and TRBJ2-3 for the parts outside the CDR3, the full variable domain is DVKVTQSSRYLVKRTGEKVFLECVQDMDHENMFWYRQDPGLGLRLIYFSYDVKMKEKGDIPEGYSVSREKKERFSLILESASTNQTSMYLCASSPLMGASTDTQYFGPGTRLTVL.

Only one count was recorded for this clone. The J gene is TRBJ2-6, the V gene TRBV9; D unclear. V lost 1 base and J 1 base, leaving 3 bases between the germline ends. The CDR3 runs 14 residues. Germline values: CDR1 SGDLS, CDR2 YYNGEE. The CDR3: CASSVTSGANVLTF. CDR3 DNA sequence: TGTGCCAGCAGCGTAACATCTGGGGCCAACGTCCTGACTTTC.

This rearrangement joins TRBV28 to TRBJ2-1; the match to TRBD2 covers 10 bases. V was clipped by 6 bases and J by 8 bases; unmatched bases: 10. Germline CDR1 reads MDHEN; CDR2 reads SYDVKM. This CDR3 spans 15 amino acids. CDR3: CASRKAGGPWDEQFF. The DNA for the CDR3 is TGTGCCAGCAGGAAAGCGGGGGGGCCATGGGATGAGCAGTTCTTC.

This chain uses TRBV7-2 with TRBJ1-1, with TRBD1 matching over 9 bases. V shed 4 bases, J shed 7 bases, and the junction held 4 bases outside the gene matches. The CDR3 is made up of 13 amino acids. Looked up from germline, CDR1 is SGHTA and CDR2 is FQGNSA. CDR3 bases: TGTGCCAGCAGCTCGATGACAGGGGGTGAAGCTTTCTTT. This translates into CASSSMTGGEAFF.

The genes are TRBV19 and TRBJ1-5; D remains unclear. Trimming removed 3 bases from V and 0 bases from J, with 12 bases in between. The CDR3 loop spans 16 amino acids. The germline V gene has CDR1 LNHDA and CDR2 SQIVND (reference sequence). The CDR3 bases are TGTGCCAGTAGTATTCAAGGCGGCTATAGCAATCAGCCCCAGCATTTT. It codes for CASSIQGGYSNQPQHF.

The rearrangement links TRBV5-5 to TRBJ1-5; the D gene is possibly TRBD1 (6 bases). The V end was cut by 1 base, the J end by 5 bases, with 10 bases between. Germline assignment: CDR1 SGHKS and CDR2 YYEKEE (reference sequence). This CDR3 is 14 amino acids long. The CDR3 loop reads CASSLQGTDQPQHF. The CDR3 DNA reads TGTGCCAGCAGCTTGCAGGGGACGGATCAGCCCCAGCATTTT.

This clone turned up a few times. The V gene is TRBV7-9, the J gene TRBJ1-3; D uncertain. CDR1 and CDR2 (germline): SEHNR, FQNEAQ (reference sequence). There are 15 residues in the CDR3. V lost 4 bases to trimming and J lost 2 bases, with 12 bases between them. The CDR3 here is CASSYPVGAGNTIYF. As DNA, the CDR3 is TGTGCCAGCAGCTACCCTGTAGGAGCTGGAAACACCATATATTTT.

This clone was counted only a few times. The chain joins TRBV5-6 to TRBJ2-5; 9 bases map to TRBD1. CDR1 is SGHDT, CDR2 YYEEEE, per germline. The V and J ends lost 4 bases and 4 bases, in that order; junction bases with no gene match: 14. This CDR3 region has 17 residues. The CDR3 DNA reads TGTGCCAGCAGCCCCAAATGGGGACAGGGTGGGGGAGAGACCCAGTACTTC. The encoded protein is CASSPKWGQGGGETQYF.

The rearrangement links TRBV19 to TRBJ2-7; 9 nucleotides line up with TRBD1. This CDR3 is 15 amino acids long. The J segment lost 5 bases and the V segment lost 1 base, leaving 6 bases of the junction unmatched. In germline, CDR1 is LNHDA, CDR2 SQIVND (reference sequence). The DNA for the CDR3 is TGTGCCAGTAGTATAGTCGGGGACAGGGTCCACGAGCAGTACTTC. Its protein is CASSIVGDRVHEQYF. Combining the CDR3 with reference TRBV19 and TRBJ2-7 gives the whole variable domain DGGITQSPKYLFRKEGQNVTLSCEQNLNHDAMYWYRQDPGQGLRLIYYSQIVNDFQKGDIAEGYSVSREKKESFPLTVTSAQKNPTAFYLCASSIVGDRVHEQYFGPGTRLTVT.

V is TRBV11-2 and J is TRBJ2-7; 11 bases fit TRBD1. With V trimmed by 5 bases and J by 2 bases, 14 bases remained unmatched. Per the germline V gene, CDR1 is SGHAT and CDR2 is FQNNGV. The CDR3 loop spans 18 amino acids. The CDR3 sequence is CASSLGGDRGFPTYEQYF. CDR3 coding DNA: TGTGCCAGCAGCCTAGGGGGGGACAGGGGGTTTCCGACCTACGAGCAGTACTTC.

This clone was recorded a few times. V usage is TRBV6-1 and J usage is TRBJ2-7; 9 bases agree with TRBD1. The CDR3 extends over 15 amino acids. V shed 1 base, J shed 1 base, and the junction held 2 bases outside the gene matches. The germline V gene encodes CDR1 MNHNS and CDR2 SASEGT. The CDR3 coding sequence is TGTGCCAGCAGTGAAGGACAGGGGGAATCCTACGAGCAGTACTTC. As protein: CASSEGQGESYEQYF.

CDR3 coding DNA: TGTGCCAGCAGAAACAGGAACAAAAACATTCAGTACTTC. This gives the protein CASRNRNKNIQYF. This rearrangement joins TRBV12-3 or TRBV12-4 to TRBJ2-4; weak D call: TRBD1 (5 bases). V lost 6 bases, J lost 3 bases, and 9 bases lay in between. The CDR3 contains 13 residues.

V gene TRBV7-8 combines with J gene TRBJ2-3; a possible D gene is TRBD1 (6 bases). The CDR3 length is 16 residues. Per germline, CDR1 SGHVS and CDR2 FQNEAQ. V was pared by 2 bases and J by 3 bases, with 15 bases between. The CDR3 sequence: CASSLKYARGTDTQYF. The CDR3 DNA reads as TGTGCCAGCAGCTTAAAATATGCGAGGGGGACAGATACGCAGTATTTT.

The rearrangement uses TRBV4-1 and TRBJ1-1; D is unresolved. The V end was cut by 0 bases, the J end by 4 bases, with 9 bases between. CDR1 is MGHRA and CDR2 is YSYEKL in the germline V gene. CDR3 size: 14 residues. The DNA for the CDR3 is TGCGCCAGCAGCCAAGAGGCCAGCGTCACTGAAGCTTTCTTT. Its protein product is CASSQEASVTEAFF.

This clone was picked up one time. The V gene is TRBV20-1, the J gene TRBJ2-5; 8 bases line up with TRBD2. J lost 6 bases, V lost 7 bases, and 4 bases had no gene match. The CDR3 loop spans 11 amino acids. The germline CDR1 and CDR2 sequences are DFQATT and SNEGSKA (reference sequence). Written as DNA, the CDR3 is TGCAGTGGCGGGGGGCGTAAGACCCAGTACTTC. This encodes CSGGGRKTQYF.